A selection of T cell receptor beta chains follows, all from one sample in a study of blood T cell repertoires in COVID-19. Sequencing was performed with immunoSEQ multiplex PCR; in TCRdb, only in-frame clones are kept and a portion is missing. The data show 350,000 to 400,000 clones, with 70% to 90% seen just once and roughly 1.2% held by the top ten. The sequenced sample was PBMCs or T cells enriched from blood (not recorded which). Every receptor here comes from a woman aged 18-29 years who had recovered from COVID-19. Each CDR3 is given with its conserved first and last residue. The order of the fields is D gene, J gene, V gene, clone size, CDR3 protein, CDR3 DNA. The D gene is left open where the match is weak. The listing skips clone size in some rows; elsewhere it reads once, few, many or a size class.

d_call: NA; j_call: TRBJ1-4; v_call: TRBV7-9; clone_size: NA; cdr3_aa: CASSSKDGGILLEKLFF; cdr3_nt: TGTGCCAGCAGCTCTAAGGACGGGGGGATATTACTTGAAAAACTGTTTTTT
d_call: NA; j_call: TRBJ2-2; v_call: TRBV9; clone_size: NA; cdr3_aa: CASSVEGGIGELFF; cdr3_nt: TGTGCCAGCAGCGTAGAAGGGGGAATCGGGGAGCTGTTTTTT
d_call: NA; j_call: TRBJ1-6; v_call: TRBV3-1/TRBV3-2; clone_size: few; cdr3_aa: CASSQRQNSPLHF; cdr3_nt: TGTGCCAGCAGCCAAAGACAGAATTCACCCCTCCACTTT
d_call: TRBD2; j_call: TRBJ2-3; v_call: TRBV9; clone_size: NA; cdr3_aa: CASSLRLAAHQRTDTQYF; cdr3_nt: TGTGCCAGCAGTTTAAGGCTAGCGGCGCACCAACGCACAGATACGCAGTATTTT
d_call: NA; j_call: TRBJ1-5; v_call: TRBV4-3; clone_size: few; cdr3_aa: CASSQDVDGDIGPQHF; cdr3_nt: TGCGCCAGCAGCCAAGATGTGGACGGGGACATCGGGCCCCAGCATTTT
d_call: NA; j_call: TRBJ1-2; v_call: TRBV10-3; clone_size: NA; cdr3_aa: CAISEIEASYTF; cdr3_nt: TGTGCCATCAGTGAAATAGAGGCGAGCTACACCTTC
d_call: TRBD1; j_call: TRBJ1-1; v_call: TRBV19; clone_size: few; cdr3_aa: CASSMTGSTNTEAFF; cdr3_nt: TGTGCCAGTAGTATGACAGGGAGTACGAACACTGAAGCTTTCTTT
d_call: NA; j_call: TRBJ2-7; v_call: TRBV5-1; clone_size: NA; cdr3_aa: CASSFGSAITYEQYF; cdr3_nt: TGCGCCAGCAGCTTCGGTTCAGCGATAACCTACGAGCAGTACTTC
d_call: TRBD2; j_call: TRBJ2-3; v_call: TRBV2; clone_size: once; cdr3_aa: CASSATSGFGTDTQYF; cdr3_nt: TGTGCCAGCAGCGCGACTAGCGGGTTCGGCACAGATACGCAGTATTTT
d_call: NA; j_call: TRBJ1-6; v_call: TRBV4-3; clone_size: once; cdr3_aa: CASSQDARSYNSPLHF; cdr3_nt: TGCGCCAGCAGCCAAGATGCGCGCTCCTATAATTCACCCCTCCACTTT
d_call: TRBD2; j_call: TRBJ2-5; v_call: TRBV29-1; clone_size: NA; cdr3_aa: CSVEEGERGVQETQYF; cdr3_nt: TGCAGCGTTGAGGAGGGAGAGCGGGGCGTCCAAGAGACCCAGTACTTC
d_call: NA; j_call: TRBJ2-7; v_call: TRBV25-1; clone_size: once; cdr3_aa: CASVAGTGAYEQYF; cdr3_nt: TGTGCCAGCGTTGCTGGGACGGGAGCCTACGAGCAGTACTTC
d_call: NA; j_call: TRBJ2-3; v_call: TRBV6-5; clone_size: NA; cdr3_aa: CASSYKGTDTQYF; cdr3_nt: TGTGCCAGCAGTTATAAGGGGACAGATACGCAGTATTTT
d_call: TRBD1; j_call: TRBJ1-2; v_call: TRBV3-1/TRBV3-2; clone_size: NA; cdr3_aa: CASSQGQGNYGYTF; cdr3_nt: TGTGCCAGCAGCCAAGGACAGGGCAACTATGGCTACACCTTC
d_call: NA; j_call: TRBJ1-1; v_call: TRBV28; clone_size: once; cdr3_aa: CASSLPTAMNTEAFF; cdr3_nt: TGTGCCAGCAGTTTACCGACAGCTATGAACACTGAAGCTTTCTTT
d_call: NA; j_call: TRBJ2-7; v_call: TRBV6-1; clone_size: NA; cdr3_aa: CASSERQGGSYEQYF; cdr3_nt: TGTGCCAGCAGTGAACGGCAGGGGGGCTCCTACGAGCAGTACTTC
d_call: NA; j_call: TRBJ2-3; v_call: TRBV18; clone_size: NA; cdr3_aa: CASSPRRQVNSDTQYF; cdr3_nt: TGTGCCAGCTCACCACGACGACAGGTGAATTCAGATACGCAGTATTTT
d_call: TRBD1; j_call: TRBJ2-1; v_call: TRBV6-5; clone_size: NA; cdr3_aa: CASRYSGGYSYNEQFF; cdr3_nt: TGTGCCAGCAGATACTCAGGGGGATACTCCTACAATGAGCAGTTCTTC
d_call: NA; j_call: TRBJ1-1; v_call: TRBV30; clone_size: NA; cdr3_aa: CAWSVQPPNTEAFF; cdr3_nt: TGTGCCTGGAGTGTACAACCGCCTAACACTGAAGCTTTCTTT
d_call: NA; j_call: TRBJ2-2; v_call: TRBV6-5; clone_size: NA; cdr3_aa: CASSLLAGLELFF; cdr3_nt: TGTGCCAGCAGCCTCCTGGCGGGGTTGGAGCTGTTTTTT
d_call: NA; j_call: TRBJ1-1; v_call: TRBV5-1; clone_size: NA; cdr3_aa: CASSGDSYTEAFF; cdr3_nt: TGCGCCAGCAGCGGCGACAGCTACACTGAAGCTTTCTTT
d_call: NA; j_call: TRBJ1-2; v_call: TRBV27; clone_size: few; cdr3_aa: CASSLDTRYGYTF; cdr3_nt: TGTGCCAGCAGTTTAGACACCCGCTATGGCTACACCTTC
d_call: TRBD1; j_call: TRBJ1-1; v_call: TRBV10-3; clone_size: once; cdr3_aa: CAISGDSLGNTEAFF; cdr3_nt: TGTGCCATCAGTGGGGACAGTCTAGGTAACACTGAAGCTTTCTTT
d_call: TRBD1; j_call: TRBJ2-1; v_call: TRBV28; clone_size: NA; cdr3_aa: CASKERGHNNEQFF; cdr3_nt: TGTGCCAGCAAGGAGAGGGGGCATAACAATGAGCAGTTCTTC
d_call: NA; j_call: TRBJ1-5; v_call: TRBV7-9; clone_size: NA; cdr3_aa: CASGKWTNQPQHF; cdr3_nt: TGTGCCAGCGGAAAGTGGACAAATCAGCCCCAGCATTTT
d_call: NA; j_call: TRBJ2-5; v_call: TRBV7-2; clone_size: NA; cdr3_aa: CASSITRGQETQYF; cdr3_nt: TGTGCCAGCAGCATAACTAGGGGGCAAGAGACCCAGTACTTC
d_call: NA; j_call: TRBJ1-2; v_call: TRBV19; clone_size: NA; cdr3_aa: CASSGVRRYGYTF; cdr3_nt: TGTGCCAGCTCAGGGGTACGTAGGTATGGCTACACCTTC